This TCR beta chain was profiled in a study of blood T cells in healthy people across ages. Study results and limitations: Possibly confounding the expanded clonotype changes was the fact that donor CMV status was unknown.

PCR was performed a second time for about 7 to 12 cycles using a sample-barcoded 5' primer and a J-beta primer mix. TCRdb reprocessed the 5' RACE reads with MiXCR, giving one entry per CDR3 protein. Among about 970,000 distinct CDR3 sequences listed, roughly 51% were seen once. Remarks on this clonotype: No antigen is known for it.

The CDR3 length is 14 residues. V shed 3 bases and J 4 bases; nucleotides not matched to a gene: 8. Looked up from germline, CDR1 is DFQATT and CDR2 is SNEGSKA (reference sequence). Researchers isolated at least 6 million PBMCs per sample. No fewer than 5 micrograms of total RNA were isolated from every sample. The TCR was taken from a woman aged 60 to 75 in good health. Sequencing input: blood. The gene calls are TRBV20-1 and TRBJ1-2; TRBD1 aligns across 7 bases. CDR3 loop: CSARDPGGTYGYTF. For the CDR3, the DNA is TGCAGTGCTAGGGACCCAGGGGGAACCTATGGCTACACCTTC.